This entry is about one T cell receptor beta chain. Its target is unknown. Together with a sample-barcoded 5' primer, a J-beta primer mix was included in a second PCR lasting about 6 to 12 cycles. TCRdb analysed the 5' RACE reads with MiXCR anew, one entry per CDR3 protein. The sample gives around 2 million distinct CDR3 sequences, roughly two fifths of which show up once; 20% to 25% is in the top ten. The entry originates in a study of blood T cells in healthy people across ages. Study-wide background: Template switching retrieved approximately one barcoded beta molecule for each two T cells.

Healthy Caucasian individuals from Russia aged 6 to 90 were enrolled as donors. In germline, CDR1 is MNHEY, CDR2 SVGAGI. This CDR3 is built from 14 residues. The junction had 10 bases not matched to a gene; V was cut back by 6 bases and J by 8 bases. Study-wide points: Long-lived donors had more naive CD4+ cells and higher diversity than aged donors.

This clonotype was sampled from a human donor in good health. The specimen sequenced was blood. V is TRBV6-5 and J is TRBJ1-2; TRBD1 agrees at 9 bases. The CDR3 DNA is TGTGCCAGCAGCAGGGACAGGGAGCGAGGGGGCTACACCTTC. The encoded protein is CASSRDRERGGYTF.